Listed below are T cell receptor beta chains from one sample, sequenced in a study of blood T cell repertoires in COVID-19. The assay was immunoSEQ multiplex PCR, and TCRdb's table has in-frame clones only and misses some. Among 150,000 to 200,000 clones listed, approximately 90% were seen once. The sample was peripheral blood. The source of these receptors is a human donor in a cohort sampled during active COVID-19. Both conserved end residues are part of each CDR3. A D gene is named only where the DNA matches it firmly. Only some rows state a clone size, as once, few, many or a class for expanded clones.

TRBJ1-2	.	.	TRBV5-1	CASTRGAGDYGYTF	TGCGCCAGCACCCGGGGGGCAGGGGACTATGGCTACACCTTC
TRBJ2-1	.	TRBD2	TRBV2	CASSDISGSPNEQFF	TGTGCCAGCAGTGATATTAGCGGGAGTCCCAATGAGCAGTTCTTC
TRBJ1-2	.	.	TRBV6-6	CASSYSPGVNYGYTF	TGTGCCAGCAGTTACTCCCCGGGTGTTAACTATGGCTACACCTTC
TRBJ2-1	.	TRBD2	TRBV30	CAWSFPQRGQLNEQFF	TGTGCCTGGAGTTTCCCGCAGCGGGGGCAACTAAATGAGCAGTTCTTC
TRBJ2-7	.	.	TRBV5-1	CASSRTAAVGFFEQYF	TGCGCCAGCAGCCGGACAGCCGCGGTGGGTTTTTTCGAGCAGTACTTC
TRBJ2-3	once	.	TRBV4-3	CASSQDPSTDTQYF	TGCGCCAGCAGCCAAGATCCGAGCACAGATACGCAGTATTTT
TRBJ2-4	.	TRBD1	TRBV20-1	CSADRENIQYF	TGCAGTGCAGACAGGGAAAACATTCAGTACTTC
TRBJ2-1	.	.	TRBV24-1	CATSDVDRHEQFF	TGTGCCACCAGTGATGTGGACAGACATGAGCAGTTCTTC
TRBJ2-1	.	TRBD2	TRBV12-3/TRBV12-4	CASSRLAGGTFF	TGTGCCAGCAGCAGACTAGCGGGAGGGACGTTCTTC
TRBJ2-2	.	TRBD2	TRBV7-9	CASSPWTSGNGPSGELFF	TGTGCCAGCAGCCCCTGGACTAGCGGGAACGGTCCGTCCGGGGAGCTGTTTTTT
TRBJ1-1	.	.	TRBV19	CASRDSMNTEAFF	TGTGCCAGTCGGGATTCTATGAACACTGAAGCTTTCTTT
TRBJ1-4	.	.	TRBV27	CASSSGLANEKLFF	TGTGCCAGCAGTTCAGGGTTGGCTAATGAAAAACTGTTTTTT
TRBJ1-3	.	.	TRBV10-1	CASNLRVYNRNTIYF	TGCGCCAGCAACCTCAGGGTATACAACCGAAACACCATATATTTT
TRBJ2-3	.	TRBD2	TRBV5-1	CASSPPGLAGGHTDTQYF	TGCGCCAGCAGCCCTCCGGGACTAGCGGGGGGGCATACAGATACGCAGTATTTT